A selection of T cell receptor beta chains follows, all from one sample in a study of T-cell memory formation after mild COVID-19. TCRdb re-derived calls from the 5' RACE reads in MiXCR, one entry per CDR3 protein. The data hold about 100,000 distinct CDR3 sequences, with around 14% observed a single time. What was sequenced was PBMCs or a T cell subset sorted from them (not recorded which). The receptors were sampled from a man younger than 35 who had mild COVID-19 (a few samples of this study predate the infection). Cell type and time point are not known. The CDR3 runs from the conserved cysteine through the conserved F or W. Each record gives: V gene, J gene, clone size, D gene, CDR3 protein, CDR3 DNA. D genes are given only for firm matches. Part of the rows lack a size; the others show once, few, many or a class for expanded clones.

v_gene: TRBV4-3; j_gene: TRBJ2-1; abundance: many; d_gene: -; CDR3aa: CASSPRDIAETYNEQFF; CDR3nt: TGCGCCAGCAGCCCCAGAGATATAGCGGAAACCTACAATGAGCAGTTCTTC
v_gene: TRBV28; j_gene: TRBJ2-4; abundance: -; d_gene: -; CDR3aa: CASRSTGGVAKNIQYF; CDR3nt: TGTGCCAGCAGGTCCACAGGAGGGGTAGCCAAAAACATTCAGTACTTC
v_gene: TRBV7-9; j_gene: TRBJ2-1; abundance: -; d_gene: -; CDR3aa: CASSFDPRGSYNEQFF; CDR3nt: TGTGCCAGCAGCTTCGACCCCAGGGGCTCCTACAATGAGCAGTTCTTC
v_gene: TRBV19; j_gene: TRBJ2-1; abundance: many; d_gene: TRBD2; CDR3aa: CATGLAGYNEQFF; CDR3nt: TGTGCCACAGGACTAGCGGGTTACAATGAGCAGTTCTTC
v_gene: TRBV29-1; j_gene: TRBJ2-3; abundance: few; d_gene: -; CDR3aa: CSVEDTGRTAFTDTQYF; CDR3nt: TGCAGCGTTGAAGATACCGGCAGGACTGCTTTCACAGATACGCAGTATTTT
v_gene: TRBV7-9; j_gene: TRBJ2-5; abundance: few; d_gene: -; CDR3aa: CAIRGRVGSETQYF; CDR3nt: TGTGCCATACGGGGCAGGGTCGGATCAGAGACCCAGTACTTC
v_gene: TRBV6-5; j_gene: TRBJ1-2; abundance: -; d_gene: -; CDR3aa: CASSYLWGREGYTF; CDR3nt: TGTGCCAGCAGTTACCTGTGGGGGCGCGAGGGCTACACCTTC
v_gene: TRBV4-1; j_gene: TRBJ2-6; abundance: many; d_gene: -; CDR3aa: CASSPSARVSGANVLTF; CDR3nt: TGCGCCAGCAGCCCCTCCGCGCGGGTCTCTGGGGCCAACGTCCTGACTTTC
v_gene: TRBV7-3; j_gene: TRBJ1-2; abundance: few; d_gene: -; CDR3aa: CASSSLGALGYTF; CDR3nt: TGTGCCAGCAGCTCCTTAGGGGCCCTTGGCTACACCTTC
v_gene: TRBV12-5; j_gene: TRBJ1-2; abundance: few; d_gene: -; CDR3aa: CASGLIRKRGVDYGYTF; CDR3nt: TGTGCTAGTGGTCTCATAAGGAAACGGGGCGTCGACTATGGCTACACCTTC
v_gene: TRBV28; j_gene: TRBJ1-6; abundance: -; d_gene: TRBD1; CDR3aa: CASSFTGAGSPLHF; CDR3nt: TGTGCCAGCAGTTTCACAGGGGCAGGTTCACCCCTCCACTTT
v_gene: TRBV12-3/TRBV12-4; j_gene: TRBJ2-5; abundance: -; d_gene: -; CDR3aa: CASTQAAGSWGETQYF; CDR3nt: TGTGCCAGCACCCAAGCGGCAGGGTCGTGGGGAGAGACCCAGTACTTC